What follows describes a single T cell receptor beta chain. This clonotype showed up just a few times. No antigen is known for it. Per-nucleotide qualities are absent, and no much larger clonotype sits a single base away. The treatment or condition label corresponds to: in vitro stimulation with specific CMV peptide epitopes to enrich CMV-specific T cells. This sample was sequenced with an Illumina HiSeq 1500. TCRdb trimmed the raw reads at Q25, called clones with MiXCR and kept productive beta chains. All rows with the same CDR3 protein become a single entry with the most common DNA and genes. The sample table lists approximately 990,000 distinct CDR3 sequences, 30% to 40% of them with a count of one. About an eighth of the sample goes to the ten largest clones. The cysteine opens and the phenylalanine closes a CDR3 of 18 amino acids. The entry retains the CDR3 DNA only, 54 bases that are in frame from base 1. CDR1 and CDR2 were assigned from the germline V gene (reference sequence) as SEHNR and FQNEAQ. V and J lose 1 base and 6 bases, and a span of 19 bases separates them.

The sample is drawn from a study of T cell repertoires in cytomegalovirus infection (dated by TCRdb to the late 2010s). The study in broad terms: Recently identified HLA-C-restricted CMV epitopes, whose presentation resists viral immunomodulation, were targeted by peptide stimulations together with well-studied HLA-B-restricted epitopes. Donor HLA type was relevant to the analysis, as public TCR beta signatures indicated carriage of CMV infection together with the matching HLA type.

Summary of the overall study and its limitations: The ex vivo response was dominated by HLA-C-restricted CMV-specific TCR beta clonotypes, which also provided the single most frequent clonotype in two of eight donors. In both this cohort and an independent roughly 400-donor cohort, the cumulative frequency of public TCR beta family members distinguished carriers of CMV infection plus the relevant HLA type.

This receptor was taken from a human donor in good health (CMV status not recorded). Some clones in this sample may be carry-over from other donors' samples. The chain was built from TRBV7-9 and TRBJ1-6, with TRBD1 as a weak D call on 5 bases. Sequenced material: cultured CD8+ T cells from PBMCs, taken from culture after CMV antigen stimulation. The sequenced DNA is TGTGCCAGCAGCTTAGTTTACGACACGGGACTCGGTAATTCACCCCTCCACTTT. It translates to CASSLVYDTGLGNSPLHF. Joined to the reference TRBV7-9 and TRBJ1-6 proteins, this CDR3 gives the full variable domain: DTGVSQNPRHKITKRGQNVTFRCDPISEHNRLYWYRQTLGQGPEFLTYFQNEAQLEKSRLLSDRFSAERPKGSFSTLEIQRTEQGDSAMYLCASSLVYDTGLGNSPLHFGNGTRLTVT.